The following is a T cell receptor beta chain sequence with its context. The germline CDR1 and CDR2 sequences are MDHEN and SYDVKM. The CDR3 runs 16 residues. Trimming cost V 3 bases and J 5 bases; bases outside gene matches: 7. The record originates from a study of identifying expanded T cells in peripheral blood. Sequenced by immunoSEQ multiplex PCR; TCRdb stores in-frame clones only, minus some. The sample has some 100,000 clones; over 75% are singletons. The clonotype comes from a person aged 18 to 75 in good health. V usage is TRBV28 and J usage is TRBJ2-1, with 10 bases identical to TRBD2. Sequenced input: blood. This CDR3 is CASSLDGLAEHNEQFF. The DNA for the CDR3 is TGTGCCAGCAGTTTGGATGGACTAGCGGAACACAATGAGCAGTTCTTC.